These 8 T cell receptor beta chains were all obtained from the same sample, sequenced in a study of cytomegalovirus exposure and HLA in healthy donors. The PCR had 60 Vbeta and 13 Jbeta primers. Sequencing used immunoSEQ multiplex PCR; TCRdb keeps in-frame clones, though not all of them. This sample has approximately 150,000 clones, with about two thirds found just once. Sequenced sample: PBMCs. The source of these receptors is a woman aged 18-29 years in good health and CMV-seropositive.

The chain links TRBV28 to TRBJ2-7, with D tentatively TRBD1 (6 bases). Germline V lookup: CDR1 MDHEN, CDR2 SYDVKM. V lost 6 bases and J 7 bases, leaving 22 bases between the germline ends. CDR3 length: 15 amino acids. The CDR3 coding sequence is TGTGCCAGCAGCATATATTTACAGGGTTTGTATGAGCAGTACTTC. This gives the protein CASSIYLQGLYEQYF.

The chain carries TRBV9 and TRBJ2-7; 7 nucleotides align to TRBD2. J was trimmed by 0 bases and V by 2 bases; bases with no gene match: 2. This CDR3 spans 14 amino acids. The germline V gene encodes CDR1 SGDLS and CDR2 YYNGEE. The CDR3 loop is CASSVGTTSYEQYF. Here the CDR3 DNA reads TGTGCCAGCAGCGTGGGGACTACCTCCTACGAGCAGTACTTC.

The chain carries TRBV18 and TRBJ2-2; TRBD2 agrees at 7 bases. V was clipped by 5 bases and J by 2 bases; unmatched bases: 8. Per germline, CDR1 KGHSH and CDR2 LQKENI. This CDR3 has 16 residues. CDR3 protein: CASSVSGTKNTGELFF. The CDR3 nucleotides are TGTGCCAGCTCAGTATCCGGGACTAAAAACACCGGGGAGCTGTTTTTT.

This clone was seen only once. The chain is built from TRBV19 and TRBJ1-3; possibly TRBD1 for D (6 bases). The CDR3 spans 15 residues. V shed 6 bases and J shed 0 bases, with 12 bases lying between them. Germline CDR1 LNHDA, CDR2 SQIVND (reference sequence). CDR3 loop: CASRRGIDSGNTIYF. The CDR3 bases are TGTGCCAGTAGAAGGGGGATCGACTCTGGAAACACCATATATTTT. Complete variable domain (other parts from reference TRBV19 and TRBJ1-3): DGGITQSPKYLFRKEGQNVTLSCEQNLNHDAMYWYRQDPGQGLRLIYYSQIVNDFQKGDIAEGYSVSREKKESFPLTVTSAQKNPTAFYLCASRRGIDSGNTIYFGEGSWLTVV.

The chain employs TRBV18 and TRBJ2-7, with 10 bases that match TRBD1. The CDR3 runs 19 residues. V shed 1 base and J 2 bases; nucleotides not matched to a gene: 14. Looked up from germline, CDR1 is KGHSH and CDR2 is LQKENI. The CDR3 reads CASSPRMTGGREGPYEQYF. The CDR3 DNA follows: TGTGCCAGCTCACCACGAATGACAGGGGGCCGAGAAGGGCCCTACGAGCAGTACTTC. The complete variable domain, with remaining parts taken from reference TRBV18 and TRBJ2-7, reads NAGVMQNPRHLVRRRGQEARLRCSPMKGHSHVYWYRQLPEEGLKFMVYLQKENIIDESGMPKERFSAEFPKEGPSILRIQQVVRGDSAAYFCASSPRMTGGREGPYEQYFGPGTRLTVT.

Details on this clone: One end of the junction is discordant with germline, which a read error may explain. This rearrangement joins TRBV5-4 to TRBJ1-2; D is undetermined. Looked up from germline, CDR1 is SGHNT and CDR2 is YYREEE (reference sequence). The CDR3 is 11 amino acids. Here the CDR3 reads CASSLTGERAF. The CDR3 region has the DNA TGTGCCAGCAGCTTGACTGGGGAGAGGGCCTTC.

The sample holds a few counts of this clone. The V gene is TRBV19, the J gene TRBJ2-2; 10 bases are shared with TRBD1. With 3 bases clipped from V and 6 bases from J, the junction kept 7 bases outside the gene matches. Germline V gene sequence: CDR1 LNHDA, CDR2 SQIVND (reference sequence). The CDR3 extends over 16 amino acids. The CDR3 region has the DNA TGTGCCAGTAGTATCTTGGGGACAGGGGTATCCGGGGAGCTGTTTTTT. This encodes CASSILGTGVSGELFF.

This chain connects TRBV7-9 to TRBJ1-1, with 7 nucleotides matching TRBD1. CDR1 and CDR2 (germline): SEHNR, FQNEAQ (reference sequence). The CDR3 has 12 amino acids. The ends lost 5 bases at V and 11 bases at J; junction bases unmatched: 8. CDR3 in amino acids: CASSPNRGGAFF. CDR3 bases: TGTGCCAGCAGCCCCAACAGGGGTGGCGCTTTCTTT.